This TCR beta chain was documented in a study of T-cell reconstitution after alpha-beta-depleted transplantation in children (dated by TCRdb to the mid-2010s). Notes on the research overall: The study quantitatively tracked T-cell immune reconstitution after TCRalphabeta/CD19-depleted allogeneic hematopoietic cell transplantation in children using TCR repertoire profiling.

The CDR3, cysteine through phenylalanine, is 13 amino acids long. The read is trimmed to its CDR3 DNA, 39 bases read in frame from base 1. Based on the germline V gene (reference sequence), the CDR1 and CDR2 sequences are DFQATT and SNEGSKA. Trimming costs V 0 bases and J 5 bases, and their ends lie 11 bases apart. Libraries came from PCR. Sequencing used an Illumina HiSeq 2500. TCR library preparation used molecular barcoding, with unique molecular identifiers applied to normalize quantification of the TCRbeta repertoire. The public reads were run again by TCRdb, first through fastp at Q25 and then through MiXCR, and only productive beta chains were kept. Rows are combined by CDR3 protein, so each entry shows the most common genes and DNA. The table for this sample lists some 120,000 distinct CDR3 sequences; roughly 23% of them were counted only once. The ten biggest clones cover under 12% of the sample.

The research as a whole found: The apparently early alphabetaT-cell count recovery about two months after transplant was reportedly dependent on only several hundred rapidly expanded clones derived from non-depleted graft cells. The high TCRbeta diversity at day 60 in some patients was ascribed to recipient T cells and intrathymic progenitors that had survived conditioning. Over subsequent months, a decline in hyperexpanded clone frequencies was noted, and after one year, T-cell counts and TCRbeta diversity were mostly ascribed to newly produced T cells.

Reading the label with the study, this specimen's treatment or condition is: allogeneic hematopoietic cell transplantation with graft depleted of TCRalphabeta T cells and CD19 B cells. The children who served as transplant recipients had been given grafts of TCRalphabeta/CD19-depleted allogeneic hematopoietic cells. This clonotype has at least ten counts. Its specific antigen is unknown. No quality values exist for individual bases; no much larger clone is one base distant. The sequence came from a male patient aged 2 to 9 who had a stem cell transplant for chronic granulomatous disease, so the T cells may come from the graft donor. Here the sequenced sample was PBMCs, mostly from graft donor cells, taken 180 days after TCRalphabeta/CD19-depleted stem cell transplant. This chain joins TRBV20-1 to TRBJ2-7; TRBD2 is a possible D gene, resting on 6 matching bases. This receptor carries the CDR3 CSAREGGEDEQYF. Read as DNA, the sequence is TGCAGTGCTAGAGAGGGGGGTGAGGACGAGCAGTACTTC.